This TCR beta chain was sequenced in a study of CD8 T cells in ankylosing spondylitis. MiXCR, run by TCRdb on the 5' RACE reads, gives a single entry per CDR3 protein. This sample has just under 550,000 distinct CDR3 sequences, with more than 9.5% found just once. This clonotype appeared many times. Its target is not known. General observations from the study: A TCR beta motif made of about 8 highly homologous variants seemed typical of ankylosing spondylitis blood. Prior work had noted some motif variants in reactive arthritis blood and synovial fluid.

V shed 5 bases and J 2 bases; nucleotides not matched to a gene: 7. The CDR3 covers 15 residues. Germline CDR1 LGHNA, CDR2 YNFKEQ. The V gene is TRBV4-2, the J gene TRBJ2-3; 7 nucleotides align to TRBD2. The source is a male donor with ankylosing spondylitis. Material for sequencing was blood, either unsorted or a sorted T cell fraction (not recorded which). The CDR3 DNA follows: TGTGCCAGCAGCGGGGAAGCGGGGCTCACAGATACGCAGTATTTT. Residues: CASSGEAGLTDTQYF.